These T cell receptor beta chains were read from a single sample in a study of cytomegalovirus exposure and HLA in healthy donors. Measured with immunoSEQ multiplex PCR; TCRdb has only the in-frame clones, and not every one. Its table lists 95,000 to 150,000 clones. Sequencing used PBMCs. Every receptor here comes from a middle-aged man in good health and CMV-seronegative. Each CDR3 is given with its conserved first and last residue. D genes are given only for firm matches.

J: TRBJ1-1
V: TRBV4-1
length: 14
D: .
DNA: TGCGCCAGCACCCGACAATTTTCGAACACTGAAGCTTTCTTT
CDR3: CASTRQFSNTEAFF

J: TRBJ2-7
V: TRBV7-2
length: 14
D: .
DNA: TGTGCCAGCAGCTTAGCGGGTAGGCGGTACGAGCAGTACTTC
CDR3: CASSLAGRRYEQYF

J: TRBJ2-7
V: TRBV2
length: 14
D: TRBD2
DNA: TGTGCCAGCAGTGTCTCGGGCGGGAGCTACGAGCAGTACTTC
CDR3: CASSVSGGSYEQYF

J: TRBJ2-7
V: TRBV27
length: 13
D: TRBD1
DNA: TGTGCCAGCAGAAGACAGGGGAGCTACGAGCAGTACTTC
CDR3: CASRRQGSYEQYF

J: TRBJ2-1
V: TRBV9
length: 14
D: TRBD2
DNA: TGTGCCAGCAGCCCCGCGGTGGGAGGGGATGAGCAGTTCTTC
CDR3: CASSPAVGGDEQFF

J: TRBJ2-5
V: TRBV4-2
length: 18
D: TRBD2
DNA: TGTGCCAGCAGCCAAGATGAAGGCACTAGCGGGACTAAGGAGACCCAGTACTTC
CDR3: CASSQDEGTSGTKETQYF

J: TRBJ2-1
V: TRBV27
length: 15
D: TRBD2
DNA: TGTGCCAGCAGTGTACTAGCGGACCTTAGGAATGAGCAGTTCTTC
CDR3: CASSVLADLRNEQFF

J: TRBJ1-5
V: TRBV5-8
length: 14
D: .
DNA: TGTGCCAGCAGCTTGGACGGGGGCAATCAGCCCCAGCATTTT
CDR3: CASSLDGGNQPQHF

J: TRBJ2-7
V: TRBV6-5
length: 14
D: TRBD2
DNA: TGTGCCAGCAGTTCGTGGACTAGCGGCTACGAGCAGTACTTC
CDR3: CASSSWTSGYEQYF

J: TRBJ1-2
V: TRBV7-9
length: 13
D: .
DNA: TGTGCCAGCAGCTTAGAGGGGAATCGTGGCTACACCTTC
CDR3: CASSLEGNRGYTF

J: TRBJ2-7
V: TRBV6-5
length: 13
D: .
DNA: TGTGCCAGCAGTTACAGTCGGGACACCTTAAAGGGGTTC
CDR3: CASSYSRDTLKGF

J: TRBJ1-4
V: TRBV2
length: 13
D: .
DNA: TGTGCCAGCAGTCCACGCGTGAACAGAAGTCTGTTTTTT
CDR3: CASSPRVNRSLFF

J: TRBJ2-3
V: TRBV4-2
length: 17
D: .
DNA: TGTGCCAGCAGCCAAGATCTCCGGGCGGGGCTCACAGATACGCAGTATTTT
CDR3: CASSQDLRAGLTDTQYF

J: TRBJ1-5
V: TRBV28
length: 16
D: .
DNA: TGTGCCAGCAGCCTAGGGGGTTATGTGAGCAATCAGCCCCAGCATTTT
CDR3: CASSLGGYVSNQPQHF

J: TRBJ2-1
V: TRBV28
length: 13
D: TRBD1
DNA: TGTGCCAGCCGGACAGGGCACTACAATGAGCAGTTCTTC
CDR3: CASRTGHYNEQFF

J: TRBJ2-3
V: TRBV7-2
length: 17
D: TRBD2
DNA: TGTGCCAGCAGGGAAAATAGCGGGAGCAGCAGCACAGATACGCAGTATTTT
CDR3: CASRENSGSSSTDTQYF

J: TRBJ1-5
V: TRBV2
length: 14
D: TRBD1
DNA: TGTGCCAGCAGTGAGGGGCAGGGGGCTGGGCCCCAGCATTTT
CDR3: CASSEGQGAGPQHF

J: TRBJ2-5
V: TRBV30
length: 12
D: .
DNA: TGTGCCTGGACGCGGGGCCGGGAGACCCAGTACTTC
CDR3: CAWTRGRETQYF

J: TRBJ2-7
V: TRBV9
length: 14
D: .
DNA: TGTGCCAGCAGCGTAGGGACAGATATCTACGAGCAGTACTTC
CDR3: CASSVGTDIYEQYF

J: TRBJ2-7
V: TRBV11-3
length: 13
D: .
DNA: TGTGCCAGCACCTTCGGCCAGGGAGGCGAGCAGTACTTC
CDR3: CASTFGQGGEQYF

J: TRBJ2-3
V: TRBV6-1
length: 15
D: TRBD1
DNA: TGTGCCAGCAGAACGACAGGGCGATTGAGAGATACGCAGTATTTT
CDR3: CASRTTGRLRDTQYF

J: TRBJ1-6
V: TRBV30
length: 15
D: .
DNA: TGTGCCTGGAGACACCAGGGTCTCATGGGTTCACCCCTCCACTTT
CDR3: CAWRHQGLMGSPLHF

J: TRBJ2-3
V: TRBV5-1
length: 18
D: TRBD2
DNA: TGCGCCAGCAGCGCCTCTAGCGGGAGGGCTTTAGGGACAGATACGCAGTATTTT
CDR3: CASSASSGRALGTDTQYF

J: TRBJ1-2
V: TRBV7-9
length: 15
D: TRBD1
DNA: TGTGCCAGCAGCTTTGAAGGGGGCGGTAACTATGGCTACACCTTC
CDR3: CASSFEGGGNYGYTF

J: TRBJ2-7
V: TRBV10-3
length: 13
D: TRBD1
DNA: TGTGCCATCAGCCCAACAGGGGCCTACGAGCAGTACTTC
CDR3: CAISPTGAYEQYF

J: TRBJ2-7
V: TRBV19
length: 14
D: .
DNA: TGTGCCAGTAGTAATGTCGGTAACTCCTACGAGCAGTACTTC
CDR3: CASSNVGNSYEQYF

J: TRBJ2-7
V: TRBV4-3
length: 16
D: TRBD2
DNA: TGCGCCAGCAGCCGTGGGACTAGCGGATTCTCCTACGAGCAGTACTTC
CDR3: CASSRGTSGFSYEQYF

J: TRBJ1-3
V: TRBV19
length: 13
D: .
DNA: TGTGCCAGTCGGTCCTGGTCCCGAAACACCATATATTTT
CDR3: CASRSWSRNTIYF

J: TRBJ2-3
V: TRBV7-2
length: 15
D: .
DNA: TGTGCCAGCACTCTCGGGGGACGAACAGCAGATACGCAGTATTTT
CDR3: CASTLGGRTADTQYF

J: TRBJ2-7
V: TRBV7-5
length: 11
D: .
DNA: TGTGCCAGAGCGGGAGGATACGAGCAGTACTTC
CDR3: CARAGGYEQYF

J: TRBJ2-1
V: TRBV10-3
length: 18
D: TRBD2
DNA: TGTGCCATCAGTGTGGGGGGACTAGCGGGAGGGCCCGTGTACGAGCAGTTCTTC
CDR3: CAISVGGLAGGPVYEQFF

J: TRBJ1-2
V: TRBV5-1
length: 13
D: TRBD1
DNA: TGCGCCAGCAGCCCTCCAGGGGGCGATGGCTACACCTTC
CDR3: CASSPPGGDGYTF

J: TRBJ1-2
V: TRBV5-1
length: 14
D: TRBD1
DNA: TGCGCCAGCAGCTGGATGACAGGGGGATTTGGCTACACCTTC
CDR3: CASSWMTGGFGYTF

J: TRBJ1-1
V: TRBV11-2
length: 13
D: TRBD1
DNA: TGTGCCAGCAGCTCACTGACAGGGTCAGAAGCTTTCTTT
CDR3: CASSSLTGSEAFF

J: TRBJ2-3
V: TRBV11-2
length: 11
D: .
DNA: TGTGCCAGCACGGGCACAGATACGCAGTATTTT
CDR3: CASTGTDTQYF

J: TRBJ1-5
V: TRBV7-2
length: 18
D: TRBD1
DNA: TGTGCCAGCAGCTTAGGGACAGGGCTAATTGATAGCAATCAGCCCCAGCATTTT
CDR3: CASSLGTGLIDSNQPQHF

J: TRBJ1-4
V: TRBV2
length: 13
D: .
DNA: TGTGCCAGCAGAGCGGGCCTGGGTGAAAAACTGTTTTTT
CDR3: CASRAGLGEKLFF

J: TRBJ1-2
V: TRBV28
length: 14
D: .
DNA: TGTGCCAGCAGTCTACCGACAGTTAACTATGGCTACACCTTC
CDR3: CASSLPTVNYGYTF

J: TRBJ2-2
V: TRBV5-5
length: 16
D: .
DNA: TGTGCCAGCAGCACTAACCAGCGGGCGAACACCGGGGAGCTGTTTTTT
CDR3: CASSTNQRANTGELFF

J: TRBJ2-5
V: TRBV18
length: 13
D: .
DNA: TGTGCCAGCTCAACTTTGTACCAAGAGACCCAGTACTTC
CDR3: CASSTLYQETQYF

J: TRBJ2-2
V: TRBV2
length: 18
D: .
DNA: TGTGCCAGCAGCCGATCCCCTCAGTTTCAACGGAACACCGGGGAGCTGTTTTTT
CDR3: CASSRSPQFQRNTGELFF

J: TRBJ2-2
V: TRBV6-4
length: 15
D: TRBD2
DNA: TGTGCCAGCAGTTCGCTAGCGGGGTTGACCGGGGAGCTGTTTTTT
CDR3: CASSSLAGLTGELFF

J: TRBJ2-1
V: TRBV12-5
length: 13
D: .
DNA: TGTGCTAGTGGTTCCCTTGAGGGCAATGAGCAGTTCTTC
CDR3: CASGSLEGNEQFF

J: TRBJ2-1
V: TRBV11-2
length: 15
D: TRBD2
DNA: TGTGCCAGCAGCTTGGAAGCGGGAGTTAGCCATGAGCAGTTCTTC
CDR3: CASSLEAGVSHEQFF

J: TRBJ1-1
V: TRBV25-1
length: 15
D: .
DNA: TGTGCCAGCAGTGAAGTGGTCAGGGGGAACACTGAAGCTTTCTTT
CDR3: CASSEVVRGNTEAFF

J: TRBJ1-1
V: TRBV7-9
length: 15
D: .
DNA: TGTACCAGCAGCCCTCAACGTGGAGGGAGCACTGAAGCTTTCTTT
CDR3: CTSSPQRGGSTEAFF

J: TRBJ1-1
V: TRBV29-1
length: 15
D: TRBD1
DNA: TGCAGCGTTGAAGATGCGACAGGGGAGGACACTGAAGCTTTCTTT
CDR3: CSVEDATGEDTEAFF

J: TRBJ2-7
V: TRBV28
length: 14
D: TRBD2
DNA: TGTGCCAGCAGACTATCACTAGCGCCACTCGAGCAGTACTTC
CDR3: CASRLSLAPLEQYF